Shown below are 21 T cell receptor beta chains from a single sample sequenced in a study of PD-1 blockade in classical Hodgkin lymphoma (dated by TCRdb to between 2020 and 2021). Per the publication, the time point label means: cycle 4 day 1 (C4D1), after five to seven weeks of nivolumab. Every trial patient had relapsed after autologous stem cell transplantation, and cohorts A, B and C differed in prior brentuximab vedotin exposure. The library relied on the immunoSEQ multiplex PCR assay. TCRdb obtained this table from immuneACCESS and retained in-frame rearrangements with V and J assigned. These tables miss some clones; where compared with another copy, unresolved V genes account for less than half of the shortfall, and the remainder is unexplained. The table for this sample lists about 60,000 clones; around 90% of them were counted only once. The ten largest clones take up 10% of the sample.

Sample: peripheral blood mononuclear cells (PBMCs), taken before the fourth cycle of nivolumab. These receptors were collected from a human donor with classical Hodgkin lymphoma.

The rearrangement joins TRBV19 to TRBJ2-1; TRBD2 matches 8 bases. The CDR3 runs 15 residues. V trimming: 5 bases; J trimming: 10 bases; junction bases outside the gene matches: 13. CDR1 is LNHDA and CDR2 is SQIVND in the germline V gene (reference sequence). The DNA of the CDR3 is TGTGCCAGTAGTGACCCGGGACTAGTAGAGGACGAGCAGTTCTTC. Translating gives CASSDPGLVEDEQFF. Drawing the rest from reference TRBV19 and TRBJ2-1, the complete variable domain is DGGITQSPKYLFRKEGQNVTLSCEQNLNHDAMYWYRQDPGQGLRLIYYSQIVNDFQKGDIAEGYSVSREKKESFPLTVTSAQKNPTAFYLCASSDPGLVEDEQFFGPGTRLTVL.

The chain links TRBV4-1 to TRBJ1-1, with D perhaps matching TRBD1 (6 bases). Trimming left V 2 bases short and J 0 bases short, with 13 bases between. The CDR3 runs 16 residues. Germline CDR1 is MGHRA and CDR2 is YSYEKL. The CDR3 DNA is TGCGCCAGCAGCCAACCCCGACAGGATGTGAACACTGAAGCTTTCTTT. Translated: CASSQPRQDVNTEAFF.

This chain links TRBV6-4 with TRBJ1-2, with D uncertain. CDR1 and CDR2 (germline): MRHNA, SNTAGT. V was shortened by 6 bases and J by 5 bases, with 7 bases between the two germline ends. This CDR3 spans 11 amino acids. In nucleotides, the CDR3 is TGTGCCAGCAGGAAAGGTTATGGCTACACCTTC. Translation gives CASRKGYGYTF.

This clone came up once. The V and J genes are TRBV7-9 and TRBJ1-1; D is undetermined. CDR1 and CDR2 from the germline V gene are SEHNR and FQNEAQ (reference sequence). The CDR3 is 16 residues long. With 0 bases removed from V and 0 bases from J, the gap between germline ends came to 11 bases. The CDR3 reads CASSLAGYPMNTEAFF. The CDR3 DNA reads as TGTGCCAGCAGCTTAGCCGGATATCCCATGAACACTGAAGCTTTCTTT.

The CDR3: CASSRTGQPFTDTQYF. The CDR3 DNA reads as TGTGCCAGCAGCCGGACGGGACAGCCCTTCACAGATACGCAGTATTTT. The chain employs TRBV14 and TRBJ2-3; TRBD1 aligns across 7 bases. CDR3 length: 16 residues. J was trimmed by 2 bases and V by 4 bases; bases with no gene match: 9. Germline V gene lookup returns CDR1 SGHDN and CDR2 FVKESK.

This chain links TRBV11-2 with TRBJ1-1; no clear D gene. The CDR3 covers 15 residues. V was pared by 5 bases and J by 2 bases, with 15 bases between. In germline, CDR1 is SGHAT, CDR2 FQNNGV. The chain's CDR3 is CASSTHGRLNTEAFF. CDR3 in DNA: TGTGCCAGCAGCACACACGGAAGGCTTAACACTGAAGCTTTCTTT. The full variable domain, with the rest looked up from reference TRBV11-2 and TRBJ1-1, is EAGVAQSPRYKIIEKRQSVAFWCNPISGHATLYWYQQILGQGPKLLIQFQNNGVVDDSQLPKDRFSAERLKGVDSTLKIQPAKLEDSAVYLCASSTHGRLNTEAFFGQGTRLTVV.

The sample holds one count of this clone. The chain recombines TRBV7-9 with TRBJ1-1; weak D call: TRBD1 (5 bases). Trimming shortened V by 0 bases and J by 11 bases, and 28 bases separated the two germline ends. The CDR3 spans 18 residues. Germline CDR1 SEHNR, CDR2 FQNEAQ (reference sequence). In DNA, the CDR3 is TGTGCCAGCAGCTTAGCGCATATGGGGCTAAACGGCCCTAGGTCCGCTTTCTTT. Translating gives CASSLAHMGLNGPRSAFF.

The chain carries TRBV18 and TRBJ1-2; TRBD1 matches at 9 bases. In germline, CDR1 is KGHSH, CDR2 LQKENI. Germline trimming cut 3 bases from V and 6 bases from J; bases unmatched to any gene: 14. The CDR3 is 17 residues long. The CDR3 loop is CASSPRDRVHSAHGYTF. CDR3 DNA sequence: TGTGCCAGCTCACCGCGGGACAGGGTTCACTCGGCTCATGGCTACACCTTC.

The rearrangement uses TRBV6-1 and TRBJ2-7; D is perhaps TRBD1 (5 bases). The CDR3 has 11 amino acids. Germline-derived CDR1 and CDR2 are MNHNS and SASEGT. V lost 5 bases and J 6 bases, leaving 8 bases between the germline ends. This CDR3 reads CASSIGVEQYF. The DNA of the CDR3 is TGTGCCAGCAGTATAGGGGTCGAGCAGTACTTC.

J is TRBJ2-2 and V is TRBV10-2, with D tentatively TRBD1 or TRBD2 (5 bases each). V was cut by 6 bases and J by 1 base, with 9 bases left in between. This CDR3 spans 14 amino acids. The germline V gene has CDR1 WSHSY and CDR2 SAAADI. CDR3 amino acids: CASSGTENTGELFF. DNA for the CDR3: TGCGCCAGCAGCGGGACGGAGAACACCGGGGAGCTGTTTTTT.

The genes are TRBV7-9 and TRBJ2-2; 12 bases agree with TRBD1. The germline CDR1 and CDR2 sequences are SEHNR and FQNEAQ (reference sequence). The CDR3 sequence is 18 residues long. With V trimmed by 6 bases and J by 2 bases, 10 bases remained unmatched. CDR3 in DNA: TGTGCCAGCAGGCAACTCGGGACAGGGGGCAGAAACACCGGGGAGCTGTTTTTT. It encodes CASRQLGTGGRNTGELFF.

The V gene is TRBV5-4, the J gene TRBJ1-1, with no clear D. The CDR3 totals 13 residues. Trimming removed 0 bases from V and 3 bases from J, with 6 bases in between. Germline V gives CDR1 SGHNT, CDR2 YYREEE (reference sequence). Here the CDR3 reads CASSLDGYTEAFF. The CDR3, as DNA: TGTGCCAGCAGCTTGGACGGCTACACTGAAGCTTTCTTT.

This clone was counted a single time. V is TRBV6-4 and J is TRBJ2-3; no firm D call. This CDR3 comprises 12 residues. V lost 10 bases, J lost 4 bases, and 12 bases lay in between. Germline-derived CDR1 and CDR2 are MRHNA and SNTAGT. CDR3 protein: CANCLVPDTQYF. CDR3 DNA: TGTGCCAACTGCTTGGTCCCAGATACGCAGTATTTT.

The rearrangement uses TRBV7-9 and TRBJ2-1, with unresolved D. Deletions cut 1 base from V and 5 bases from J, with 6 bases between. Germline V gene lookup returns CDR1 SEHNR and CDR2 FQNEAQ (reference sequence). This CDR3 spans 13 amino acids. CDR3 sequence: CASSLEVNNEQFF. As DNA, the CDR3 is TGTGCCAGCAGCTTAGAGGTTAACAATGAGCAGTTCTTC.

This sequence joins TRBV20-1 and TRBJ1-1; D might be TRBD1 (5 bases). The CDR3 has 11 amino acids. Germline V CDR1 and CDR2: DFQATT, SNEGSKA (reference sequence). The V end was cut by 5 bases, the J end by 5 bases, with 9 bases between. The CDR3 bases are TGCAGTGCTGGCAGGGAAACTGAAGCTTTCTTT. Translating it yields CSAGRETEAFF.

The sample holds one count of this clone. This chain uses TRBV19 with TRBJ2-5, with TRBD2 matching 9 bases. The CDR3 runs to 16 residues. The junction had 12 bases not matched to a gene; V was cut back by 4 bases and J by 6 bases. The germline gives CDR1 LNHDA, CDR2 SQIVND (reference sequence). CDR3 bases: TGTGCCAGTAGTAGCCCCTCGTCGGGACTAGCTAAGACCCAGTACTTC. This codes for CASSSPSSGLAKTQYF.

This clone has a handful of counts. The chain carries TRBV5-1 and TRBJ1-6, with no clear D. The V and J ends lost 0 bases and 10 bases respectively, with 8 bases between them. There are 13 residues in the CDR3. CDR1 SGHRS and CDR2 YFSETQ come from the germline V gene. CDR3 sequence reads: CASSLGSGSPLHF. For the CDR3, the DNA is TGCGCCAGCAGCTTGGGAAGTGGATCACCCCTCCACTTT. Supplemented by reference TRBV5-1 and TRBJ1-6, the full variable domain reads KAGVTQTPRYLIKTRGQQVTLSCSPISGHRSVSWYQQTPGQGLQFLFEYFSETQRNKGNFPGRFSGRQFSNSRSEMNVSTLELGDSALYLCASSLGSGSPLHFGNGTRLTVT.

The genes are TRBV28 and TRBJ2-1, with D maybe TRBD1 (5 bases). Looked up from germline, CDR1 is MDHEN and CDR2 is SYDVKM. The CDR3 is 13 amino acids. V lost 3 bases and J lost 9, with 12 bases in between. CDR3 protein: CASSFVQGIEQFF. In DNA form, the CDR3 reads TGTGCCAGCAGTTTTGTCCAGGGTATTGAGCAGTTCTTC.

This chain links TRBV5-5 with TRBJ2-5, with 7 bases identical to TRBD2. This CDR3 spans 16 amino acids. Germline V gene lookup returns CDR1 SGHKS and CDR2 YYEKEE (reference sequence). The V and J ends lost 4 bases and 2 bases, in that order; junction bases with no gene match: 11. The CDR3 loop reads CASSPVLLRGQETQYF. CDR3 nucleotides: TGTGCCAGCAGCCCCGTTTTGCTGCGGGGGCAAGAGACCCAGTACTTC.

In DNA, the CDR3 is TGTGCCAGCTCACCTTACAGCACAGATACGCAGTATTTT. Protein product: CASSPYSTDTQYF. The chain uses TRBV18 and TRBJ2-3; no definite D call. The CDR3 covers 13 residues. Germline lookup yields CDR1 KGHSH and CDR2 LQKENI. V lost 3 bases to trimming and J lost 0 bases, with 4 bases between them.

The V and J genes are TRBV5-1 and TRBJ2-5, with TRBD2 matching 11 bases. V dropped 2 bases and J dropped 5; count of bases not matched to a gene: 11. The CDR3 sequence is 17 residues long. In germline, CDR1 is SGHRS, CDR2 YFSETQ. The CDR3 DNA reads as TGCGCCAGCAGCTTTGGGCTAGCGGGGGGTACTGGGGAGACCCAGTACTTC. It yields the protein CASSFGLAGGTGETQYF.